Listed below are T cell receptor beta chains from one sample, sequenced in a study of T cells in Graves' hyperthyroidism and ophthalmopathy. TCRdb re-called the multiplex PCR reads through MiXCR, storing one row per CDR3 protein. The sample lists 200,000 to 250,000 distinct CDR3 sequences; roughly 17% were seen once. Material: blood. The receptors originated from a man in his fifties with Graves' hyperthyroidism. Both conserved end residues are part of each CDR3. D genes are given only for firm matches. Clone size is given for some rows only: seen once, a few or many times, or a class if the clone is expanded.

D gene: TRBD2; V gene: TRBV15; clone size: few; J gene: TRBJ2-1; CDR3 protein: CATREPAGYNEQFF; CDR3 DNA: TGTGCCACCAGAGAGCCAGCGGGGTACAATGAGCAGTTCTTC
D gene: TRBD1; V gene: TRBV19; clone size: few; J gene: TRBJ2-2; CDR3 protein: CASSIVRGTAGELFF; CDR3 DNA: TGTGCCAGTAGTATTGTCAGGGGGACGGCCGGGGAGCTGTTTTTT
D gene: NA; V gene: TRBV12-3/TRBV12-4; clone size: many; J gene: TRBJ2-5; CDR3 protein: CASSLIQWQETQYF; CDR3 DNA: TGTGCCAGCAGTTTGATACAGTGGCAAGAGACCCAGTACTTC
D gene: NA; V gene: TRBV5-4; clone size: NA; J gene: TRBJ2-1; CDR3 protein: CASSADWSSYNEQFF; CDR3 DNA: TGTGCCAGCAGCGCGGACTGGTCCTCCTACAATGAGCAGTTCTTC
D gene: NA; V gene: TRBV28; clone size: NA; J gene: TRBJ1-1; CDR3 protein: CASSLGDLAEAFF; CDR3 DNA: TGTGCCAGCAGTTTAGGGGACTTAGCTGAAGCTTTCTTT
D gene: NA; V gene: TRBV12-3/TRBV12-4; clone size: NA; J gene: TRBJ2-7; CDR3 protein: CASSFKGARSYEQYF; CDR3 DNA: TGTGCCAGCAGTTTTAAAGGGGCCCGATCCTACGAGCAGTACTTC
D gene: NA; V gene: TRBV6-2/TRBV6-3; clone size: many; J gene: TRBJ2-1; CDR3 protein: CASSYGDTSYNEQFF; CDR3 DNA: TGTGCCAGCAGTTACGGGGACACCTCCTACAATGAGCAGTTCTTC
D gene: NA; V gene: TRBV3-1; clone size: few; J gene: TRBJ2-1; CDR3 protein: CASSQDRGLTYNEQFF; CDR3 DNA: TGTGCCAGCAGCCAAGATCGAGGGTTGACCTACAATGAGCAGTTCTTC
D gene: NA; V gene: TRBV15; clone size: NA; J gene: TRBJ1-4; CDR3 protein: CATSRAGSREDEKLFF; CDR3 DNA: TGTGCCACCAGCAGAGCGGGGAGCAGGGAAGATGAAAAACTGTTTTTT
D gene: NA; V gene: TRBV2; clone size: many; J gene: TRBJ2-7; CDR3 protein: CASSEAPYSYEQYF; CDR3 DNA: TGTGCCAGCAGTGAAGCGCCGTACAGCTACGAGCAGTACTTC
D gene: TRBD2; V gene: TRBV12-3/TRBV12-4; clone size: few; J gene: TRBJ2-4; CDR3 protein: CASTGLAEGKNIQYF; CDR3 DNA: TGTGCCAGCACCGGACTAGCGGAGGGCAAAAACATTCAGTACTTC
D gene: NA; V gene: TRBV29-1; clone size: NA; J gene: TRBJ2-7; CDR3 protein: CSVALGRGGEQYF; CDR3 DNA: TGCAGCGTTGCGCTAGGGCGGGGTGGGGAGCAGTACTTC
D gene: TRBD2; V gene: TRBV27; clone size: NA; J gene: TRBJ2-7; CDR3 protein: CASSSPGGIYEQYF; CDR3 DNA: TGTGCCAGCAGTTCCCCGGGAGGGATTTACGAGCAGTACTTC
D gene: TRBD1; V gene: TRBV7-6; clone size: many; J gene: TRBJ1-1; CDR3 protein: CASSSDRDTEAFF; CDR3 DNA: TGTGCCAGCAGCTCGGACAGGGACACTGAAGCTTTCTTT
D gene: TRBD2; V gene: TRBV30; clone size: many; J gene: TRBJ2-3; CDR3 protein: CAWSGGTSASTDTQYF; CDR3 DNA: TGTGCCTGGAGTGGAGGGACTAGCGCTAGCACAGATACGCAGTATTTT
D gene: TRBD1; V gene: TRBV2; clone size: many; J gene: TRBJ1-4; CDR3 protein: CASSPPGGSEKLFF; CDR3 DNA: TGTGCCAGCTCTCCTCCAGGGGGAAGTGAAAAACTGTTTTTT
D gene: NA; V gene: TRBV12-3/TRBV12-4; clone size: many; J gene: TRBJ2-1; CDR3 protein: CASSGLGGYDEQFF; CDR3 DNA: TGTGCCAGTTCAGGGTTAGGAGGGTATGATGAGCAGTTCTTC
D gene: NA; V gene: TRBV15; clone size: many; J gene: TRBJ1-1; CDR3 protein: CATSRDWRGSWNTEAFF; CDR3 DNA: TGTGCCACCAGCAGAGATTGGCGGGGGTCTTGGAACACTGAAGCTTTCTTT
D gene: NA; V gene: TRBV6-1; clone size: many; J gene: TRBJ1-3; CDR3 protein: CASTQRGTGNTGNTIYF; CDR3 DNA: TGTGCCAGCACTCAAAGAGGAACAGGGAATACTGGAAACACCATATATTTT
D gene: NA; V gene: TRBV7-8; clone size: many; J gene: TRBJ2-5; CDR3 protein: CASSLGVWEETQYF; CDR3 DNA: TGTGCCAGCAGCTTAGGGGTCTGGGAAGAGACCCAGTACTTC
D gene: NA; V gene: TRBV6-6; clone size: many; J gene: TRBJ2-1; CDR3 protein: CASSYQGPNEQFF; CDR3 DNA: TGTGCCAGCAGTTACCAAGGGCCCAATGAGCAGTTCTTC
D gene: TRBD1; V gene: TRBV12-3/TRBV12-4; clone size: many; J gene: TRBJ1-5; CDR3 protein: CASSYRRQGGNQPQHF; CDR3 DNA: TGTGCCAGCAGCTATCGCCGACAGGGTGGCAATCAGCCCCAGCATTTT
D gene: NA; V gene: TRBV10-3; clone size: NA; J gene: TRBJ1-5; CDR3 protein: CAISDGGSNQPQHF; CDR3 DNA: TGTGCCATCAGTGATGGTGGGAGCAATCAGCCCCAGCATTTT
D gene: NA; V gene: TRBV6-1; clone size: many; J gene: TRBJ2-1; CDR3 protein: CASSWAGNEQFF; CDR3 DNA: TGTGCCAGCAGTTGGGCTGGAAATGAGCAGTTCTTC
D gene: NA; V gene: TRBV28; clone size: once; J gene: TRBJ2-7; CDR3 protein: CASRRPGGHEQYF; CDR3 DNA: TGTGCCAGCAGACGGCCCGGGGGTCACGAGCAGTACTTC
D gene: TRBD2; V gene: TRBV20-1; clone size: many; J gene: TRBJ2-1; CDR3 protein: CSANGRWYNEQFF; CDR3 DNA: TGCAGTGCGAACGGGAGGTGGTACAATGAGCAGTTCTTC
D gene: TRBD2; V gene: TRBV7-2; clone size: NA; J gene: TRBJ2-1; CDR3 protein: CARDGTILNEQFF; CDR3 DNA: TGTGCCCGCGACGGGACTATACTGAATGAGCAGTTCTTC
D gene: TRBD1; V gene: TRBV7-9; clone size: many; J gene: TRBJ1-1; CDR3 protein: CASSPQGAGTEAFF; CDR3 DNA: TGTGCCAGCAGCCCGCAGGGGGCTGGCACTGAAGCTTTCTTT
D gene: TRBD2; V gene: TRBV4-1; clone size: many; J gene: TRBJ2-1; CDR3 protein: CASSQVRLAAYDEQFF; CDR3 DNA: TGCGCCAGCAGCCAAGTGCGACTAGCGGCGTACGATGAGCAGTTCTTC
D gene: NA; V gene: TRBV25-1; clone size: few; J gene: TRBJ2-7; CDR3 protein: CASSDRTDSYEQYF; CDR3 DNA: TGTGCCAGCAGTGATAGGACAGATTCCTACGAGCAGTACTTC
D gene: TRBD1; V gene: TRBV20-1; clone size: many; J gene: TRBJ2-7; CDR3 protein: CSATDRGNPLYEQYF; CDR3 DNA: TGCAGTGCTACCGACAGGGGGAATCCACTTTACGAGCAGTACTTC
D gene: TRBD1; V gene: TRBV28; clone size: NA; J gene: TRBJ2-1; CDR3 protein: CASLGGTGGYEQFF; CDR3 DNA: TGTGCCAGCCTCGGGGGGACAGGGGGCTATGAGCAGTTCTTC
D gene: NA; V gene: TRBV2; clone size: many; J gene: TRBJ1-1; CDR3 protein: CASPSLGDGTEAFF; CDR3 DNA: TGTGCCAGTCCGTCGTTGGGGGACGGCACTGAAGCTTTCTTT
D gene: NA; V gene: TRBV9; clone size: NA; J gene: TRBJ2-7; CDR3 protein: CASSENSGAYEQYF; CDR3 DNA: TGTGCCAGCAGCGAGAATAGCGGTGCCTACGAGCAGTACTTC
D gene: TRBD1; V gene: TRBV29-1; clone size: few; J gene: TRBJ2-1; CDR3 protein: CSVDTGGEQFF; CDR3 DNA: TGCAGCGTTGATACAGGGGGTGAGCAGTTCTTC
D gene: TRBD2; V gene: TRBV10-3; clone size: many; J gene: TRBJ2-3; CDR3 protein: CAISEQLAGAQTQYF; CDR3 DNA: TGTGCCATCAGTGAACAGCTAGCGGGGGCCCAGACGCAGTATTTT
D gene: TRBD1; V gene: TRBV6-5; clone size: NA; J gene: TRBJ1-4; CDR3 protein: CASSYSRTGTEKLFF; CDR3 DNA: TGTGCCAGCAGTTACTCGCGGACAGGAACCGAAAAACTGTTTTTT
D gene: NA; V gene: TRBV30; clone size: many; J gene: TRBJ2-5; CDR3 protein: CAWSVGTQETQYF; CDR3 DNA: TGTGCCTGGAGTGTAGGGACACAAGAGACCCAGTACTTC
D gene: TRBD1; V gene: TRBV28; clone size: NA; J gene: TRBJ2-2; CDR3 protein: CASSYYRGGTGELFF; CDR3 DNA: TGTGCCAGCAGTTACTACAGGGGTGGCACCGGGGAGCTGTTTTTT
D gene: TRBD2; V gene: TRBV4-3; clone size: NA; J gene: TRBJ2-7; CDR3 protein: CASSQESFPGGSGRIYEQYF; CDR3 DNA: TGCGCCAGCAGCCAAGAGTCTTTCCCCGGGGGTAGCGGGAGAATCTACGAGCAGTACTTC
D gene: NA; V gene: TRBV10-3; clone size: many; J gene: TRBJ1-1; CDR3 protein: CAISETDTEAFF; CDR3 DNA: TGTGCCATCAGTGAAACAGACACTGAAGCTTTCTTT
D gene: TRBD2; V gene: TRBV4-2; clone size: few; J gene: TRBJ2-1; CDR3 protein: CANSQGLAGAEQFF; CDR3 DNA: TGTGCCAACAGCCAGGGACTAGCGGGAGCTGAGCAGTTCTTC